These 9 T cell receptor beta chains came from one sample sequenced in a study of T-cell reconstitution after alpha-beta-depleted transplantation in children. Library preparation (for TCRbeta) was performed with unique molecular identifiers. From the PCR reads, TCRdb called clonotypes with MiXCR, one entry per CDR3 protein. The sample lists approximately 800,000 distinct CDR3 sequences; 15% to 20% were seen once. The source was PBMCs, mostly from graft donor cells, collected 360 days after TCRalphabeta/CD19-depleted stem cell transplant. These receptors were obtained from a male patient between 5 and 17 years old who had a stem cell transplant for acute lymphoblastic leukemia, so the T cells may come from the graft donor.

This clonotype has just a few counts. The chain couples TRBV7-9 to TRBJ2-7; possible D gene TRBD2, 6 bases. V was clipped by 1 base and J by 3 bases, with 13 bases between them. The CDR3 runs 15 residues. In germline, CDR1 is SEHNR, CDR2 FQNEAQ (reference sequence). The DNA of the CDR3 is TGTGCCAGCAGCTTAGATGCTAGCGTGGGCTACGAGCAGTACTTC. Amino acid sequence: CASSLDASVGYEQYF.

The chain uses TRBV29-1 and TRBJ2-1; D remains unclear. The V and J ends lost 4 bases and 5 bases respectively, with 3 bases between them. This CDR3 spans 10 amino acids. Germline CDR1 is SQVTM and CDR2 is ANQGSEA. CDR3 nucleotides: TGCAGCGTTGGTAACAATGAGCAGTTCTTC. Protein: CSVGNNEQFF.

This clonotype was recorded only once. The chain carries TRBV5-1 and TRBJ2-1; TRBD2 aligns across 14 bases. CDR1 is SGHRS and CDR2 is YFSETQ in the germline V gene. V lost 4 bases to trimming and J lost 15 bases; unmatched junction nucleotides: 12. This CDR3 is 15 amino acids long. The CDR3 loop reads CASSDETSGRAGGFF. CDR3 in DNA: TGCGCCAGCAGCGATGAGACTAGCGGGAGGGCCGGTGGGTTCTTC.

This clonotype was picked up a small number of times. The rearrangement uses TRBV10-2 and TRBJ2-4, with TRBD2 identical over 9 bases. The CDR3 is 17 amino acids. V gave up 4 bases and J gave up 0 bases; unmatched junction bases: 7. Germline CDR1 and CDR2: WSHSY and SAAADI. CDR3: CASSGASGDRAKNIQYF. In DNA form, the CDR3 reads TGCGCCAGCAGTGGGGCTAGCGGGGACAGAGCCAAAAACATTCAGTACTTC.

V gene TRBV5-1 combines with J gene TRBJ2-1; 10 nucleotides match TRBD2. The CDR3 totals 14 residues. V trimming: 4 bases; J trimming: 9 bases; junction bases outside the gene matches: 7. Germline CDR1 is SGHRS and CDR2 is YFSETQ. The DNA of the CDR3 is TGCGCCAGCAGCCCGGGACTAGCGAGCGGTGAGCAGTTCTTC. Translated, it gives CASSPGLASGEQFF. The full variable domain, rest sourced from reference TRBV5-1 and TRBJ2-1, is KAGVTQTPRYLIKTRGQQVTLSCSPISGHRSVSWYQQTPGQGLQFLFEYFSETQRNKGNFPGRFSGRQFSNSRSEMNVSTLELGDSALYLCASSPGLASGEQFFGPGTRLTVL.

The chain recombines TRBV7-9 with TRBJ2-3, with 7 bases matching TRBD2. V was clipped by 5 bases and J by 0 bases; unmatched bases: 8. This CDR3 is built from 16 residues. Germline-derived CDR1 and CDR2 are SEHNR and FQNEAQ (reference sequence). The CDR3 here is CASSPWLAASTDTQYF. CDR3 coding DNA: TGTGCCAGCAGCCCGTGGCTAGCGGCTAGCACAGATACGCAGTATTTT.

This clonotype was detected a few times. The chain carries TRBV20-1 and TRBJ2-1; D is undetermined. The CDR3 runs 14 residues. The V and J ends lost 6 bases and 0 bases respectively, with 12 bases between them. CDR1 and CDR2 (germline): DFQATT, SNEGSKA (reference sequence). The CDR3, as DNA: TGCAGTGCCCGCTTGACTTTCTCCTACAATGAGCAGTTCTTC. Protein: CSARLTFSYNEQFF.

DNA of the CDR3: TGTGCCAGCAGCCCCCGCCTGACCCAGAGAACCGGGGAGCTGTTTTTT. It encodes CASSPRLTQRTGELFF. V usage is TRBV7-7 and J usage is TRBJ2-2; no definite D call. Looked up from germline, CDR1 is SSHAT and CDR2 is FNYEAQ (reference sequence). V lost 5 bases, J lost 5 bases, and 18 bases lay in between. The CDR3 extends over 16 amino acids.

This clonotype was seen repeatedly, ten times or more. The genes are TRBV2 and TRBJ2-7; D ambiguous. The CDR3 sequence is 15 residues long. The germline CDR1 and CDR2 sequences are SNHLY and FYNNEI. V dropped 2 bases and J dropped 0 bases, with 11 bases sitting between them. The CDR3 loop is CASSEIPTPSYEQYF. The CDR3 DNA is TGTGCCAGCAGTGAAATCCCGACACCCTCCTACGAGCAGTACTTC.